These 4 T cell receptor beta chains share one sample of origin, sequenced in a study of OX40 agonist ivuxolimab in advanced cancers. Clones were read by immunoSEQ multiplex PCR, and TCRdb kept only the in-frame ones, dropping some. The sample consists of roughly 150,000 clones, 90% to 95% of them appearing once. The sequencing here drew on CD4+ or CD8+ T cells sorted from blood, taken in a trial of the OX40 agonist ivuxolimab. The receptors here all came from an adult with an advanced solid tumor such as melanoma, head and neck, liver or kidney cancer.

The chain recombines TRBV9 with TRBJ1-2; TRBD1 is a possible D gene (5 bases). This CDR3 contains 13 residues. The V end lost 4 bases, the J end lost 4 bases, and 11 bases lay between the germline ends. Germline-derived CDR1 and CDR2 are SGDLS and YYNGEE. CDR3 nucleotides: TGTGCCAGCAGCCCCCACGGGGGCTATGGCTACACCTTC. It encodes CASSPHGGYGYTF.

The genes are TRBV6-6 and TRBJ1-2; D gene unclear. This CDR3 region has 13 residues. Germline CDR1 reads MNHNY; CDR2 reads SVGAGI (reference sequence). The V end lost 2 bases, the J end lost 4 bases, and 8 bases lay between the germline ends. The CDR3 DNA is TGTGCCAGCAGTTACCGAGGACTCTATGGCTACACCTTC. It yields the protein CASSYRGLYGYTF.

V usage is TRBV12-5 and J usage is TRBJ1-4, with a tentative D call TRBD1 (5 bases). Per the germline V gene, CDR1 is LGHNT and CDR2 is FRNRAP. V was cut by 2 bases and J by 6 bases, with 19 bases left in between. The CDR3 is 17 residues long. This chain's CDR3 is CASGLRYVGGSYEKLFF. CDR3 DNA sequence: TGTGCTAGTGGTTTGCGGTACGTCGGGGGAAGTTATGAAAAACTGTTTTTT. Full variable domain (missing parts from reference TRBV12-5 and TRBJ1-4): DARVTQTPRHKVTEMGQEVTMRCQPILGHNTVFWYRQTMMQGLELLAYFRNRAPLDDSGMPKDRFSAEMPDATLATLKIQPSEPRDSAVYFCASGLRYVGGSYEKLFFGSGTQLSVL.

As regards this clone: An end of the junction does not agree with germline; a read error may underlie this. CDR3 DNA: TGCGCCAGCAGTTTGGGTACTGGAAACACCATATATTTT. It yields the protein CASSLGTGNTIYF. This chain links TRBV5-1 with TRBJ1-3; D uncertain. There are 13 residues in the CDR3. Germline loops: CDR1 SGHRS, CDR2 YFSETQ.